A selection of T cell receptor beta chains follows, all from one sample in a study of T cells expressing NK-cell markers. For each CDR3 protein, TCRdb gives one entry from its re-call of the 5' RACE reads, without DNA. This table lists about 260,000 distinct CDR3 sequences. What was sequenced was blood T cells: a sorted CD56 or NKG2C T cell subset, CD4+ or CD8+ T cells, or bulk PBMC T cells (not recorded which). The source of these receptors is a man aged 18 to 29 in good health. Both conserved end residues are part of each CDR3. Each record gives: J gene, V gene, CDR3 protein.

J gene: TRBJ2-5
V gene: TRBV6-1
CDR3 protein: CASSRDGVSETQYF

J gene: TRBJ2-3
V gene: TRBV10-3
CDR3 protein: CAISETSGSGDTQYF

J gene: TRBJ2-2
V gene: TRBV2
CDR3 protein: CASRRGRSLTGELFF

J gene: TRBJ1-3
V gene: TRBV6-1
CDR3 protein: CASKSRAGKGNTIYF

J gene: TRBJ1-1
V gene: TRBV12-3/TRBV12-4
CDR3 protein: CASSLLPATEAFF

J gene: TRBJ1-3
V gene: TRBV7-8
CDR3 protein: CASSLLFRGRDGNTIYF

J gene: TRBJ2-7
V gene: TRBV6-5
CDR3 protein: CASSYTQVDRGYEQYF

J gene: TRBJ2-3
V gene: TRBV5-1
CDR3 protein: CASSLDGTQYF

J gene: TRBJ2-1
V gene: TRBV29-1
CDR3 protein: CSVLTWAREGEEQFF

J gene: TRBJ2-1
V gene: TRBV25-1
CDR3 protein: CASSVALGGKANEQFF

J gene: TRBJ2-1
V gene: TRBV5-4
CDR3 protein: CASRMLAGNNNEQFF

J gene: TRBJ2-3
V gene: TRBV5-4
CDR3 protein: CASSFGTITDTQYF

J gene: TRBJ1-4
V gene: TRBV7-9
CDR3 protein: CASSSYGRVGKLFF

J gene: TRBJ2-1
V gene: TRBV11-2
CDR3 protein: CASSSRRAWAFF